Each of the 11 T cell receptor beta chains below was sequenced from the same sample in a study of shared clonotypes between healthy human individuals. Assay: immunoSEQ multiplex PCR; the TCRdb copy retains only in-frame clones and omits some. The profile shows around 1.4 million clones, approximately 98.5% of them singletons. The specimen was naive CD4+ T cells sorted from blood. Described subset: CD45RA+ positively selected. The origin of the receptors is a man aged 30-40 years in good health.

The CDR3 nucleotides are TGTGCCAGCAGTCGGGAGGGAAGCTCTGGAAACACCATATATTTT. Translated: CASSREGSSGNTIYF. This rearrangement joins TRBV28 to TRBJ1-3; D is ambiguous. V lost 5 bases to trimming and J lost 0 bases, with 11 bases between them. Looked up from germline, CDR1 is MDHEN and CDR2 is SYDVKM. There are 15 residues in the CDR3.

V gene TRBV4-3 combines with J gene TRBJ2-7, with 9 bases identical to TRBD2. The CDR3 has 17 amino acids. The germline CDR1 and CDR2 sequences are LGHNA and YSLEER. Losses at the gene ends were 0 bases for V and 5 bases for J; bases not matched to a gene: 11. DNA of the CDR3: TGCGCCAGCAGCCAAGACAGAGGGAGCGGGAGGTTAGACGAGCAGTACTTC. It codes for CASSQDRGSGRLDEQYF.

The rearrangement joins TRBV18 to TRBJ1-4; D possibly corresponds to TRBD1 (5 bases). The CDR3 runs 13 residues. The V gene lost 3 bases and the J gene lost 7 bases, with 9 bases spanning the gap. Germline CDR1 and CDR2: KGHSH and LQKENI. This CDR3 is CASSPGTGEKLFF. The DNA of the CDR3 is TGTGCCAGCTCACCCGGGACTGGTGAAAAACTGTTTTTT.

In its sample, this clone was seen once. The CDR3 here is CASSVDRGGTGELFF. CDR3 in DNA: TGTGCCAGCAGCGTCGACAGGGGAGGCACCGGGGAGCTGTTTTTT. The chain recombines TRBV7-9 with TRBJ2-2; 8 nucleotides align to TRBD1. V dropped 5 bases and J dropped 4; count of bases not matched to a gene: 6. From germline, CDR1 is SEHNR and CDR2 FQNEAQ (reference sequence). The CDR3 runs to 15 residues.

This clone was counted a single time. The chain combines TRBV2 with TRBJ2-7; perhaps TRBD1 as D (6 bases). The ends were cut back, 6 bases at V and 5 bases at J, with 23 bases in the middle. CDR3 size: 16 residues. Germline CDR1 SNHLY, CDR2 FYNNEI. The CDR3 here is CASRPSRAGALDEQYF. In nucleotides, the CDR3 is TGTGCCAGCAGGCCCTCCCGGGCAGGGGCGCTTGACGAGCAGTACTTC.

The chain carries TRBV6-5 and TRBJ2-1; D unclear. Germline V gene data show CDR1 as MNHEY and CDR2 as SVGAGI. The CDR3 length is 14 residues. The V end was cut by 0 bases, the J end by 7 bases, with 10 bases between. The CDR3 nucleotides are TGTGCCAGCAGTTACTCGAATATTGGGAATGAGCAGTTCTTC. Translating it yields CASSYSNIGNEQFF.

To note about this clone: The same CDR3 is also encoded by other DNA sequences in this sample. The CDR3 region has the DNA TGCGCCAGCAGCTTGGATAGAAGCTCCTACAATGAGCAGTTCTTC. It is translated as CASSLDRSSYNEQFF. This chain uses TRBV5-1 with TRBJ2-1; no clear D. The CDR3 consists of 15 residues. V gave up 0 bases and J gave up 0 bases, with 7 bases separating them. CDR1 and CDR2 (germline): SGHRS, YFSETQ. Full variable domain (rest looked up from reference TRBV5-1 and TRBJ2-1): KAGVTQTPRYLIKTRGQQVTLSCSPISGHRSVSWYQQTPGQGLQFLFEYFSETQRNKGNFPGRFSGRQFSNSRSEMNVSTLELGDSALYLCASSLDRSSYNEQFFGPGTRLTVL.

In this sample, this clone turned up once. The chain is built from TRBV18 and TRBJ2-7; D unclear. This CDR3 is built from 14 residues. Looked up from germline, CDR1 is KGHSH and CDR2 is LQKENI. V was cut by 2 bases and J by 6 bases, with 14 bases left in between. CDR3 sequence reads: CASSPVSESSEQYF. Written as DNA, the CDR3 is TGTGCCAGCTCACCAGTCTCAGAATCGTCCGAGCAGTACTTC.

The V gene is TRBV4-3, the J gene TRBJ1-3; D gene unclear. With 2 bases removed from V and 7 bases from J, the gap between germline ends came to 15 bases. There are 15 residues in the CDR3. Germline loops: CDR1 LGHNA, CDR2 YSLEER. As DNA, the CDR3 is TGCGCCAGCAGCCAACGAGGGTGGGGTGGGAACACCATATATTTT. It specifies CASSQRGWGGNTIYF.

This clone was detected only once. The V gene is TRBV5-1, the J gene TRBJ2-3, with TRBD2 matching over 8 bases. The J segment lost 2 bases and the V segment lost 5 bases, leaving 13 bases of the junction unmatched. The CDR3 has 17 amino acids. Germline CDR1 is SGHRS and CDR2 is YFSETQ. CDR3 nucleotide sequence: TGCGCCAGCAGATATCGTGTAGCGGGGCCCTCCACAGATACGCAGTATTTT. Translation: CASRYRVAGPSTDTQYF.

The chain joins TRBV5-1 to TRBJ1-5; no clear D. The V gene lost 2 bases and the J gene lost 7 bases, with 10 bases spanning the gap. Looked up from germline, CDR1 is SGHRS and CDR2 is YFSETQ. The CDR3 covers 13 residues. CDR3 DNA: TGCGCCAGCAGCTTCGGCACAGAACAGCCCCAGCATTTT. Protein sequence: CASSFGTEQPQHF.